These 3 T cell receptor beta chains came from one sample sequenced in a study of blood T cells in healthy people across ages. A sample-barcoded 5' primer and a J-beta primer mix were used in a second PCR of roughly 7 to 12 cycles. Using its own MiXCR run on the 5' RACE reads, TCRdb lists one record per CDR3 protein. Of approximately 1.5 million distinct CDR3 sequences listed, roughly two fifths were seen once; the top ten hold about 4%. The sequenced sample consisted of blood. These receptors were taken from a woman aged 18-29 years in good health.

This rearrangement joins TRBV12-3 or TRBV12-4 to TRBJ2-7; 8 bases line up with TRBD1. The CDR3 length is 15 residues. J gave up 3 bases and V 7 bases, and 11 bases lay outside the gene matches. CDR3: CASTSGGTGHYEQYF. CDR3 in DNA: TGTGCCAGCACGAGTGGAGGGACAGGACACTACGAGCAGTACTTC.

This chain uses TRBV29-1 with TRBJ2-3; D perhaps matches TRBD2 (6 bases). The CDR3 runs to 13 residues. V lost 0 bases to trimming and J lost 3 bases, with 7 bases between them. CDR1 and CDR2 (germline): SQVTM, ANQGSEA. In nucleotides, the CDR3 is TGCAGCGTTGAAGATGGGGGGACAGATACGCAGTATTTT. This sequence encodes CSVEDGGTDTQYF.

This clonotype was recorded a few times. V and J are TRBV6-5 and TRBJ1-2; D gene unclear. V shed 5 bases and J shed 4 bases, with 11 bases lying between them. Germline assignment: CDR1 MNHEY and CDR2 SVGAGI. The CDR3 is made up of 13 amino acids. The CDR3 DNA is TGTGCCAGCAGTGACGAAGGGAGCTATGGCTACACCTTC. Protein product: CASSDEGSYGYTF.